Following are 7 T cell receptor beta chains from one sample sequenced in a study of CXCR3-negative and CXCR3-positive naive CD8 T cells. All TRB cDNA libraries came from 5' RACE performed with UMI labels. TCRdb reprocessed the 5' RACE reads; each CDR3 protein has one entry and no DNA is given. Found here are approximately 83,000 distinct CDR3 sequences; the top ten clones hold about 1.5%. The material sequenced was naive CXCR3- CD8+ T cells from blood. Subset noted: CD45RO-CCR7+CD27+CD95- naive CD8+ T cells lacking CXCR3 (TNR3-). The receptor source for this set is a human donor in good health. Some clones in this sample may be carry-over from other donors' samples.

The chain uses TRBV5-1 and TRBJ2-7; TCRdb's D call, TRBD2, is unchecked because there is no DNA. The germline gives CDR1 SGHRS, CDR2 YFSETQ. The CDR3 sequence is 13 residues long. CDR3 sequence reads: CASSSSGTYEQYF.

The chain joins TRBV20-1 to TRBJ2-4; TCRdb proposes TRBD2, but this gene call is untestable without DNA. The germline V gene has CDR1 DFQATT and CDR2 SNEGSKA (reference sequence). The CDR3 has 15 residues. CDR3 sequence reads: CSAIRAVGEDNIQYF.

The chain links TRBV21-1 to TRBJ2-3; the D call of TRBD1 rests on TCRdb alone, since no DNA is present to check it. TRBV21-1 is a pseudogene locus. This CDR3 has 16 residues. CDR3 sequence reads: CASSRLDRDDTDTQYF.

CDR3 residues: CSVPKTGTGELFF. The V gene is TRBV29-1, the J gene TRBJ2-2. The CDR3 has 13 amino acids. Germline lookup yields CDR1 SQVTM and CDR2 ANQGSEA.

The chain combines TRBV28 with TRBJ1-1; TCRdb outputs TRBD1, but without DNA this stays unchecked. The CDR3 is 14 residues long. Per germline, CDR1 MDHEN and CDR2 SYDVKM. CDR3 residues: CASSLAHGRTEAFF.

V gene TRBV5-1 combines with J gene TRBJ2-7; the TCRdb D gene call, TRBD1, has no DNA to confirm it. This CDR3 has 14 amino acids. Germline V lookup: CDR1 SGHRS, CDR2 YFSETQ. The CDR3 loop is CASSPPPGTAEQYF.

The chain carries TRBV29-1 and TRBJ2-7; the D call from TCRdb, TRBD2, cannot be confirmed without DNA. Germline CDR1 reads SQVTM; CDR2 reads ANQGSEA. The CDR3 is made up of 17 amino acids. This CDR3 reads CSVEGDSSGSLSYEQYF.